The 3 T cell receptor beta chains presented below share a single source sample, sequenced in a study of OX40 agonist ivuxolimab in advanced cancers. Method: immunoSEQ multiplex PCR; TCRdb's copy keeps in-frame clones and lacks some. The table has 32,000 or so clones, 81% seen once. The material was CD4+ or CD8+ T cells sorted from blood, obtained in a trial of the OX40 agonist ivuxolimab. The receptors come from an adult with an advanced solid tumor such as melanoma, head and neck, liver or kidney cancer.

The chain carries TRBV27 and TRBJ2-7, with D maybe TRBD2 (5 bases). CDR1 is MNHEY and CDR2 is SMNVEV in the germline V gene (reference sequence). Trimming stripped 5 bases from V and 0 bases from J, with 17 bases between. There are 16 residues in the CDR3. CDR3 DNA: TGTGCCAGCAGTCCTTCCCGGACTGTCCGCTCCTACGAGCAGTACTTC. It codes for CASSPSRTVRSYEQYF.

The gene calls are TRBV28 and TRBJ1-5; possible D gene TRBD1, 5 bases. CDR1 and CDR2 from the germline V gene are MDHEN and SYDVKM. The CDR3 is 14 amino acids. The V and J ends lost 6 bases and 6 bases respectively, with 15 bases between them. This chain's CDR3 is CASSSRGFSQPQHF. The CDR3 region has the DNA TGTGCCAGCAGCTCAAGGGGATTTAGTCAGCCCCAGCATTTT.

The chain couples TRBV19 to TRBJ1-3; tentative D call: TRBD1 (5 bases). V was trimmed by 7 bases and J by 0 bases, leaving 13 bases between them. Germline CDR1 LNHDA, CDR2 SQIVND (reference sequence). This CDR3 region has 15 residues. CDR3 sequence: CASTLTAHSGNTIYF. The DNA for the CDR3 is TGTGCCAGTACCCTGACAGCTCACTCTGGAAACACCATATATTTT.